This is a list of T cell receptor beta chains from one sample in a study of T cell responses to AZD1222 COVID-19 vaccine. The data were produced by immunoSEQ multiplex PCR, yet TCRdb's version contains in-frame clones alone and is incomplete. The table has about 86,000 clones, 90% seen once. Sequences were derived from peripheral blood, sampled on day 0 of AZD1222 vaccination. The receptors stem from an adult in good health. Each CDR3 is given with its conserved first and last residue. Fields, in order: V gene, clone size, D gene, J gene, CDR3 DNA, CDR3 protein. D genes are given only for firm matches. Not all rows give a size; the values are once, few, many and, for expanded clones, a class.

V: TRBV13
size: -
D: -
J: TRBJ2-3
DNA: TGTGCCAGCAGCCCAATGGGACTTTCGAGCACAGATACGCAGTATTTT
CDR3: CASSPMGLSSTDTQYF

V: TRBV2
size: -
D: -
J: TRBJ1-1
DNA: TGTGCCAGCAGTGGGGCAGAGATGAACACTGAAGCTTTCTTT
CDR3: CASSGAEMNTEAFF

V: TRBV3-1/TRBV3-2
size: -
D: -
J: TRBJ1-1
DNA: TGTGCCAGCAGCCAAGCGGGGTGGGGGGTGAACACTGAAGCTTTCTTT
CDR3: CASSQAGWGVNTEAFF

V: TRBV24-1
size: -
D: TRBD1
J: TRBJ1-5
DNA: TGTGCCACCAGTGGCCGGACAGGGAGCGGGAACAATCAGCCCCAGCATTTT
CDR3: CATSGRTGSGNNQPQHF

V: TRBV3-1/TRBV3-2
size: -
D: -
J: TRBJ2-2
DNA: TGTGCCAGCAGCCAAGTACAGTCTTGGGGGGAGCTGTTTTTT
CDR3: CASSQVQSWGELFF

V: TRBV30
size: -
D: TRBD1
J: TRBJ1-5
DNA: TGTGCCTGGAGTTATCGAGGGGGCTTCGGCAATCAGCCCCAGCATTTT
CDR3: CAWSYRGGFGNQPQHF

V: TRBV6-5
size: -
D: -
J: TRBJ1-5
DNA: TGTGCCAGCAGTACCCGAGGGGGTGGCAATCAGCCCCAGCATTTT
CDR3: CASSTRGGGNQPQHF

V: TRBV30
size: -
D: -
J: TRBJ1-1
DNA: TGTGCCTGGAGTGAGTCTGGATGGGCGAACACTGAAGCTTTCTTT
CDR3: CAWSESGWANTEAFF

V: TRBV3-1/TRBV3-2
size: -
D: -
J: TRBJ1-1
DNA: TGTGCCAGCAGCCAAAGAGTTGCCCCGGGCGTCGGGCAAGCTTTCTTT
CDR3: CASSQRVAPGVGQAFF

V: TRBV5-4
size: -
D: -
J: TRBJ2-1
DNA: TGTGCCAGCAGCTTGTGGCAGGGAAGGGAGCAGTTCTTC
CDR3: CASSLWQGREQFF

V: TRBV5-6
size: once
D: -
J: TRBJ2-7
DNA: TGTGCCAGCAGTGTCGGACAGAACTACGAGCAGTACTTC
CDR3: CASSVGQNYEQYF

V: TRBV25-1
size: -
D: -
J: TRBJ1-1
DNA: TGTGCCAGCAGTGTGGGCGATACCACTGAAGCTTTCTTT
CDR3: CASSVGDTTEAFF

V: TRBV4-2
size: -
D: TRBD2
J: TRBJ2-7
DNA: TGTGCCAGCAGCCAAGGGGCTAGCGGGATGTACGAGCAGTACTTC
CDR3: CASSQGASGMYEQYF

V: TRBV7-9
size: -
D: TRBD1
J: TRBJ1-5
DNA: TGTGCCAGCAGCTTAGGTGACAGGGAGATACAGCCCCAGCATTTT
CDR3: CASSLGDREIQPQHF

V: TRBV2
size: -
D: -
J: TRBJ1-2
DNA: TGTGCCACCGATATAACAGGGTTCAAAGGCTACACCTTC
CDR3: CATDITGFKGYTF

V: TRBV6-5
size: -
D: TRBD1
J: TRBJ2-2
DNA: TGTGCCAGCAGTTACGAAGGGGGCCGCAACACCGGGGAGCTGTTTTTT
CDR3: CASSYEGGRNTGELFF

V: TRBV18
size: -
D: -
J: TRBJ2-5
DNA: TGTGCCAGCTCCCAACTTGGGGGGACCCAAGAGACCCAGTACTTC
CDR3: CASSQLGGTQETQYF

V: TRBV6-2/TRBV6-3
size: -
D: TRBD2
J: TRBJ2-2
DNA: TGTGCCAGCAGTTACCCCCCTAGCGGGGAACGCACCGGGGAGCTGTTTTTT
CDR3: CASSYPPSGERTGELFF

V: TRBV11-2
size: -
D: -
J: TRBJ2-3
DNA: TGTGCCAGCAGCTTAGAACACTATCGACAGGCGGAGAGCACAGATACGCAGTATTTT
CDR3: CASSLEHYRQAESTDTQYF

V: TRBV5-4
size: -
D: -
J: TRBJ1-1
DNA: TGTGCCAGCAGCCCCGGACCCAACTCTGAAGCTTTCTTT
CDR3: CASSPGPNSEAFF

V: TRBV27
size: -
D: -
J: TRBJ2-7
DNA: TGTGCCAGCAGTTCTACTTCTACCGAGCAGTACTTC
CDR3: CASSSTSTEQYF

V: TRBV4-1
size: -
D: -
J: TRBJ2-7
DNA: TGCGCCAGCAGCCAAGAATCTCGGGCCACCCACGAGCAGTACTTC
CDR3: CASSQESRATHEQYF

V: TRBV21-1
size: -
D: -
J: TRBJ2-7
DNA: TGTGCCAGCAGCACACAGGATTACTCCTACGAGCAGTACTTC
CDR3: CASSTQDYSYEQYF

V: TRBV6-5
size: -
D: TRBD1
J: TRBJ1-5
DNA: TGTGCCAGCAACCAGGGGGCCGGAGCGGAGCCCCAGCATTTT
CDR3: CASNQGAGAEPQHF

V: TRBV28
size: once
D: -
J: TRBJ1-2
DNA: TGTGCCAGCACCCGGGGGGGGACGGCTAACTATGGCTACACCTTC
CDR3: CASTRGGTANYGYTF

V: TRBV27
size: -
D: -
J: TRBJ2-7
DNA: TGTGCCAGCCCCAGCGCGGATTTCTACGAGCAGTACTTC
CDR3: CASPSADFYEQYF

V: TRBV15
size: -
D: TRBD1
J: TRBJ1-1
DNA: TGTGCCACCAGCAGAGATCGGACAGGGTCAGGGCGTGAAGCTTTCTTT
CDR3: CATSRDRTGSGREAFF

V: TRBV15
size: -
D: TRBD1
J: TRBJ1-4
DNA: TGTGCCACCAGCCGGGACAGTGCTGAAAAACTGTTTTTT
CDR3: CATSRDSAEKLFF

V: TRBV6-6
size: -
D: -
J: TRBJ1-5
DNA: TGTGCCAGCAGTTACTCACCCACAGTTGATCAGCCCCAGCATTTT
CDR3: CASSYSPTVDQPQHF

V: TRBV10-1
size: -
D: -
J: TRBJ2-1
DNA: TGCGCCAGCAGTGAGTTAGGACTAGGGGGGGAAAATGAGCAGTTCTTC
CDR3: CASSELGLGGENEQFF

V: TRBV28
size: -
D: -
J: TRBJ2-2
DNA: TGTGCCAGCAGTTTGGGGGGGCGCAGTACCGGGGAGCTGTTTTTT
CDR3: CASSLGGRSTGELFF

V: TRBV5-1
size: -
D: -
J: TRBJ2-7
DNA: TGCGCCAGCAGCTTCGGGACGCCGGTCTACGAGCAGTACTTC
CDR3: CASSFGTPVYEQYF

V: TRBV5-6
size: -
D: -
J: TRBJ1-5
DNA: TGTGCCAGCAGCTTGGCACAGGGAAGAAATCAGCCCCAGCATTTT
CDR3: CASSLAQGRNQPQHF

V: TRBV19
size: -
D: TRBD2
J: TRBJ2-1
DNA: TGTGCCAGTAGTGCAGGGACTAGCGGCTACAATGAGCAGTTCTTC
CDR3: CASSAGTSGYNEQFF

V: TRBV7-8
size: -
D: -
J: TRBJ2-1
DNA: TGTGCCAGCAGCTTATGGGGGGCAGAGTACAATGAGCAGTTCTTC
CDR3: CASSLWGAEYNEQFF

V: TRBV5-4
size: -
D: -
J: TRBJ2-2
DNA: TGTGCCAGCAGCTTTGTTCCTCGGGCACAAAACACCGGGGAGCTGTTTTTT
CDR3: CASSFVPRAQNTGELFF

V: TRBV28
size: -
D: TRBD1
J: TRBJ1-2
DNA: TGTGCCAGCCTCCGAGCGGGACAGAGGAATGGCTACACCTTC
CDR3: CASLRAGQRNGYTF

V: TRBV24-1
size: -
D: TRBD2
J: TRBJ2-2
DNA: TGTGCCACCAGTGATACCCTAGCGGGATCAAATACCGGGGAGCTGTTTTTT
CDR3: CATSDTLAGSNTGELFF

V: TRBV19
size: -
D: -
J: TRBJ1-1
DNA: TGTGCCAGTAGTATCATTTATCCAGGGATGAACACTGAAGCTTTCTTT
CDR3: CASSIIYPGMNTEAFF

V: TRBV19
size: -
D: -
J: TRBJ1-1
DNA: TGTGCCAGTAGTATAAGTCAGTTAGGGGTGAACACTGAAGCTTTCTTT
CDR3: CASSISQLGVNTEAFF

V: TRBV10-2
size: -
D: TRBD2
J: TRBJ2-5
DNA: TGCGCCAGCTGTGGGGGCTCCGGGACTAGCGGGGACGTTGGGGAGACCCAGTACTTC
CDR3: CASCGGSGTSGDVGETQYF

V: TRBV12-3/TRBV12-4
size: -
D: -
J: TRBJ2-4
DNA: TGTGCCAGCACTACGACAGAAAAAAACATTCAGTACTTC
CDR3: CASTTTEKNIQYF

V: TRBV3-1/TRBV3-2
size: -
D: -
J: TRBJ1-1
DNA: TGTGCCAGCCAGAGGGGCACTGAAGCTTTCTTT
CDR3: CASQRGTEAFF

V: TRBV10-3
size: -
D: -
J: TRBJ2-7
DNA: TGTGCCATCAGTGGTACACAGGGCGGGGAGCAGTACTTC
CDR3: CAISGTQGGEQYF

V: TRBV6-5
size: -
D: TRBD1
J: TRBJ1-4
DNA: TGTGCCAGCAGTTACTTGAAAGGGGGCGGTAATGAAAAACTGTTTTTT
CDR3: CASSYLKGGGNEKLFF

V: TRBV7-3
size: -
D: -
J: TRBJ2-2
DNA: TGTGCCAGCAGGGCTAACGGGGGGAACACCGGGGAGCTGTTTTTT
CDR3: CASRANGGNTGELFF

V: TRBV27
size: -
D: -
J: TRBJ2-2
DNA: TGTGCCAGCAGTTTAATGGGTACGAACACCGGGGAGCTGTTTTTT
CDR3: CASSLMGTNTGELFF

V: TRBV6-5
size: -
D: -
J: TRBJ1-1
DNA: TGTGCCAGCAGCGTCAGCCTGCTGAACACTGAAGCTTTCTTT
CDR3: CASSVSLLNTEAFF

V: TRBV25-1
size: -
D: -
J: TRBJ2-7
DNA: TGTGCCAGCAGTGAAGTGTTGGGGGTTGGCTACGAGCAGTACTTC
CDR3: CASSEVLGVGYEQYF

V: TRBV4-2
size: -
D: TRBD1
J: TRBJ2-6
DNA: TGTGCCAGCAGCCTATCACAGGGGAGTGGGGCCAACGTCCTGACTTTC
CDR3: CASSLSQGSGANVLTF

V: TRBV28
size: -
D: TRBD2
J: TRBJ2-1
DNA: TGTGCCAGCATGGCGGGAGTGAAAAATGAGCAGTTCTTC
CDR3: CASMAGVKNEQFF

V: TRBV27
size: -
D: -
J: TRBJ2-7
DNA: TGTGCCAGCAGTTCCCTTGGGGCCTACGAGCAGTACTTC
CDR3: CASSSLGAYEQYF

V: TRBV27
size: -
D: -
J: TRBJ2-3
DNA: TGTGCCAGCAGTTTTACCGACTACACAGATACGCAGTATTTT
CDR3: CASSFTDYTDTQYF

V: TRBV15
size: -
D: TRBD2
J: TRBJ2-7
DNA: TGTGCCACCAGCAGAGTGGGGGGGGACTACGAGCAGTACTTC
CDR3: CATSRVGGDYEQYF

V: TRBV4-1
size: -
D: TRBD1
J: TRBJ1-2
DNA: TGCGCCAGCAGCCACCCCGGACAGGATAACTATGGCTACACCTTC
CDR3: CASSHPGQDNYGYTF

V: TRBV5-1
size: -
D: -
J: TRBJ1-1
DNA: TGCGCCAGCAGTCTGGAATGGGACACTGAAGCTTTCTTT
CDR3: CASSLEWDTEAFF

V: TRBV24-1
size: -
D: -
J: TRBJ2-5
DNA: TGTGCCACCAGTGATTCCGCAGGGCGGGAGACCCAGTACTTC
CDR3: CATSDSAGRETQYF

V: TRBV5-8
size: -
D: TRBD1
J: TRBJ2-5
DNA: TGTGCCAGCAGCTTGGTGTCAGGGGGTGAGACCCAGTACTTC
CDR3: CASSLVSGGETQYF